Below, 16 T cell receptor beta chains from the same sample are listed, as sequenced in a study of T-cell reconstitution after alpha-beta-depleted transplantation in children listed by TCRdb under 2016. Preparation of the library involved PCR. For sequencing, an Illumina HiSeq 2500 was employed. TCR libraries were prepared with molecular barcoding, using unique molecular identifiers to normalize TCRbeta repertoire quantification. TCRdb reanalyzed the raw reads on its own, using fastp at Q25 for trimming and MiXCR for clone calling, and kept in-frame beta chains. Merged by CDR3 protein, the rows form single entries marked with the most common genes and DNA. In this sample the table shows under 750,000 distinct CDR3 sequences, 20% to 25% of which occur a single time. The top ten hold roughly 15% of the sample. Sample treatment or condition, as interpreted from the label and publication: allogeneic hematopoietic cell transplantation with graft depleted of TCRalphabeta T cells and CD19 B cells.

Specimen: PBMCs, mostly from graft donor cells, collected 360 days after TCRalphabeta/CD19-depleted stem cell transplant. The receptors were gathered from a boy in the first two years of life who had a stem cell transplant for acute myeloid leukemia, so the T cells may come from the graft donor.

The chain couples TRBV11-2 to TRBJ2-7; 12 positions match TRBD2. This CDR3 contains 16 residues. Germline CDR1 reads SGHAT; CDR2 reads FQNNGV. The ends lost 3 bases at V and 4 bases at J; junction bases unmatched: 7. The CDR3 reads CASSFGLAGKWYEQYV. The CDR3 DNA is TGTGCCAGCAGCTTCGGACTAGCGGGGAAGTGGTACGAGCAGTACGTC.

The chain carries TRBV20-1 and TRBJ2-7; 8 bases line up with TRBD2. J lost 4 bases, V lost 0 bases, and 2 bases had no gene match. CDR3 size: 13 residues. Germline V gives CDR1 DFQATT, CDR2 SNEGSKA (reference sequence). CDR3 residues: CSARDAGGYEQYV. CDR3 sequence (DNA): TGCAGTGCTAGAGATGCGGGGGGTTACGAGCAGTACGTC.

This clonotype was observed a few times. The genes are TRBV6-5 and TRBJ1-2, with TRBD1 matching 7 bases. This CDR3 has 15 amino acids. The germline gives CDR1 MNHEY, CDR2 SVGAGI. V lost 2 bases and J lost 2; bases outside the gene matches: 5. CDR3 sequence reads: CASSYDQGVNYGYTF. The CDR3 DNA follows: TGTGCCAGCAGTTACGATCAGGGGGTGAACTATGGCTACACCTTC.

This clonotype was seen more than once but under ten times. The V gene is TRBV6-2 or TRBV6-3, the J gene TRBJ2-3; 13 nucleotides agree with TRBD2. The CDR3 is 20 residues long. In germline, CDR1 is MNHEY, CDR2 SVGEGT. The V and J ends lost 2 bases and 1 base, in that order; junction bases with no gene match: 12. The CDR3 coding sequence is TGTGCCAGCAGTTACCCCGCCCCGGGACTAGCGGGGTGGGGCACAGATACGCAGTATTTT. Its translation is CASSYPAPGLAGWGTDTQYF.

In this sample, this clonotype turned up many times. The genes are TRBV7-2 and TRBJ2-3; no clear D gene. Germline V CDR1 and CDR2: SGHTA, FQGNSA. V lost 1 base to trimming and J lost 2 bases, with 13 bases between them. The CDR3 spans 16 residues. CDR3 DNA sequence: TGTGCCAGCAGCTTAGGAACACGGCGTGTCACAGATACGCAGTATTTT. Its protein product is CASSLGTRRVTDTQYF.

This chain connects TRBV7-9 to TRBJ2-1; maybe TRBD1 (5 bases). Germline V gene sequence: CDR1 SEHNR, CDR2 FQNEAQ (reference sequence). V was clipped by 5 bases and J by 4 bases, with 15 bases between them. The CDR3 is made up of 15 amino acids. The CDR3 DNA reads as TGTGCCAGCAGCAGAGAAGGGGCCCAGTACAATGAGCAGTTCTTC. Translation gives CASSREGAQYNEQFF. The variable domain in full, completed from reference TRBV7-9 and TRBJ2-1, reads DTGVSQNPRHKITKRGQNVTFRCDPISEHNRLYWYRQTLGQGPEFLTYFQNEAQLEKSRLLSDRFSAERPKGSFSTLEIQRTEQGDSAMYLCASSREGAQYNEQFFGPGTRLTVL.

The chain joins TRBV7-8 to TRBJ2-2; the D gene is possibly TRBD2 (6 bases). Trimming stripped 1 base from V and 2 bases from J, with 14 bases between. Germline CDR1 and CDR2: SGHVS and FQNEAQ. There are 17 residues in the CDR3. In DNA, the CDR3 is TGTGCCAGCAGCTTAGTCTCTCGGAGGGTTAACACCGGGGAGCTGTTTTTT. Residues: CASSLVSRRVNTGELFF.

The chain combines TRBV24-1 with TRBJ1-5; tentatively, D is TRBD1 (5 bases). Trimming removed 4 bases from V and 9 bases from J, with 9 bases in between. The germline CDR1 and CDR2 sequences are KGHDR and SFDVKD. The CDR3 totals 12 residues. CDR3 coding DNA: TGTGCCACCAGTGAGCCAAGGGGGCCCCAGCATTTT. Its translation: CATSEPRGPQHF.

The chain combines TRBV30 with TRBJ1-1, with TRBD1 matching over 7 bases. Germline CDR1 and CDR2: GTSNPN and SVGIG (reference sequence). The CDR3 length is 15 residues. V shed 1 base, J shed 2 bases, and the junction held 7 bases outside the gene matches. CDR3 in DNA: TGTGCCTGGAGTGGGGGGGGACAGTTAAACACTGAAGCTTTCTTT. Translating it yields CAWSGGGQLNTEAFF.

The sample holds a few counts of this clonotype. The gene calls are TRBV10-3 and TRBJ2-7; D unresolved. Germline V gives CDR1 ENHRY, CDR2 SYGVKD. V was pared by 0 bases and J by 1 base, with 4 bases between. This CDR3 is 13 amino acids long. The CDR3 region is CAISESRSYEQYV. CDR3 bases: TGTGCCATCAGTGAGTCCAGGTCCTACGAGCAGTACGTC.

This clonotype showed up many times. The chain has TRBV11-1 and TRBJ2-3; D possibly corresponds to TRBD1 (6 bases). Trimming took off 0 bases at V and 2 bases at J, with 18 bases between the two ends. The CDR3 contains 18 residues. In germline, CDR1 is SGHAT, CDR2 FQDESV (reference sequence). The CDR3 protein is CASSLAPRQGKITDTQYF. The CDR3 DNA reads TGTGCCAGCAGCTTAGCCCCGCGGCAGGGGAAAATCACAGATACGCAGTATTTT.

This rearrangement joins TRBV7-6 to TRBJ2-5; D not certain. In germline, CDR1 is SGHVS, CDR2 FNYEAQ. This CDR3 spans 14 amino acids. V lost 1 base, J lost 2 bases, and 8 bases lay in between. As DNA, the CDR3 is TGTGCCAGCAGCTTAGTATTCCCTCAAGAGACCCAGTACTTC. This translates into CASSLVFPQETQYF.

This sequence joins TRBV29-1 and TRBJ1-1, with D possibly matching TRBD1 (5 bases). Germline CDR1 SQVTM, CDR2 ANQGSEA. V gave up 4 bases and J gave up 5 bases, with 17 bases separating them. The CDR3 spans 14 residues. The CDR3 spells CSVVGTEVRTEAFF. The DNA for the CDR3 is TGCAGCGTTGTAGGGACGGAGGTGAGAACTGAAGCTTTCTTT.

The chain is built from TRBV6-1 and TRBJ1-4; unclear D gene. CDR1 is MNHNS, CDR2 SASEGT, per germline. The CDR3 has 14 amino acids. The V and J ends lost 7 bases and 0 bases respectively, with 9 bases between them. The DNA for the CDR3 is TGTGCCAGCACCCAGGACTCAACTAATGAAAAACTGTTTTTT. As protein: CASTQDSTNEKLFF.

The table lists this clonotype with many counts. The chain combines TRBV4-1 with TRBJ1-6, with a tentative D call TRBD1 (5 bases). The CDR3 runs 19 residues. The germline gives CDR1 MGHRA, CDR2 YSYEKL. Trimming stripped 0 bases from V and 5 bases from J, with 20 bases between. This chain's CDR3 is CASSQDRGREGRDNSPLHF. CDR3 in DNA: TGCGCCAGCAGCCAAGATCGGGGCAGGGAAGGAAGGGATAATTCACCCCTCCACTTT.

V usage is TRBV5-1 and J usage is TRBJ1-1; D gene ambiguous. V shed 5 bases and J shed 1 base, with 18 bases lying between them. This CDR3 comprises 16 residues. Germline V gene sequence: CDR1 SGHRS, CDR2 YFSETQ. CDR3 sequence (DNA): TGCGCCAGCAGTCAGTATGACCGTCCGGGGAACACTGAAGCTTTCTTT. Its translation is CASSQYDRPGNTEAFF.